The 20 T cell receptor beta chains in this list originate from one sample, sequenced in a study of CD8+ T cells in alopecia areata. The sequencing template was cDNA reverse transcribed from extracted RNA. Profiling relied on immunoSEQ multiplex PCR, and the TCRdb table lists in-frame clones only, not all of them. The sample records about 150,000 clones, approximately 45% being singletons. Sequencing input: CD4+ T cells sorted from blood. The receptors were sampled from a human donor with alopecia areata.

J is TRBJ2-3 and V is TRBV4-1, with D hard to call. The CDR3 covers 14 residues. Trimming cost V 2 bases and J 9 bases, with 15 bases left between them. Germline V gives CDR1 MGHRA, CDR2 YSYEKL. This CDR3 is CASSQTILVRTQYF. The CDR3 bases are TGCGCCAGCAGCCAAACCATCCTAGTGCGAACGCAGTATTTT.

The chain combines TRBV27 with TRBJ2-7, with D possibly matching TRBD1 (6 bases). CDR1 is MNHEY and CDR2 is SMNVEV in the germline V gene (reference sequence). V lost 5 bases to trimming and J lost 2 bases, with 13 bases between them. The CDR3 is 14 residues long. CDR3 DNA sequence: TGTGCCAGCAGTATTCTCAGGGGCCCCTACGAGCAGTACTTC. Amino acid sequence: CASSILRGPYEQYF.

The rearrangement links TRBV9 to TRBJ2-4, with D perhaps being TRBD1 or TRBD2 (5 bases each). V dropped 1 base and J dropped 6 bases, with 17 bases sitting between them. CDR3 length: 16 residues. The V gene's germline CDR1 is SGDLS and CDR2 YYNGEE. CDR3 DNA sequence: TGTGCCAGCAGCGTATCCGGGATCGGGGACCGAAACATTCAGTACTTC. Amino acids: CASSVSGIGDRNIQYF.

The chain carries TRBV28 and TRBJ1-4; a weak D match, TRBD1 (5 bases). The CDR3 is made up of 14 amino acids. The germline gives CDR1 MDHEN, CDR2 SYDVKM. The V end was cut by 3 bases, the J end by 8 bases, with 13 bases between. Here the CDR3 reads CASSLGTAGEKLFF. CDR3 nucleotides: TGTGCCAGCAGTTTGGGGACCGCAGGGGAAAAACTGTTTTTT. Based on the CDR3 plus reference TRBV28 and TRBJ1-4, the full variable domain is DVKVTQSSRYLVKRTGEKVFLECVQDMDHENMFWYRQDPGLGLRLIYFSYDVKMKEKGDIPEGYSVSREKKERFSLILESASTNQTSMYLCASSLGTAGEKLFFGSGTQLSVL.

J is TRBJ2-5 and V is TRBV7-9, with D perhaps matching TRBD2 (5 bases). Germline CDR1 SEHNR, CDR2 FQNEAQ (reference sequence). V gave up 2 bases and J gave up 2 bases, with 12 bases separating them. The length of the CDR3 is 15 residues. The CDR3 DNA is TGTGCCAGCAGCTTAATGGGGAGAGGTCAAGAGACCCAGTACTTC. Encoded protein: CASSLMGRGQETQYF.

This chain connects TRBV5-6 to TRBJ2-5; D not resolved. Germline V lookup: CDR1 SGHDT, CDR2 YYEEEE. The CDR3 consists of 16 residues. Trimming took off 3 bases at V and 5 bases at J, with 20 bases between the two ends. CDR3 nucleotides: TGTGCCAGCAGCTCTCGGGTAGGGATCCTCCAGGAGACCCAGTACTTC. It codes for CASSSRVGILQETQYF.

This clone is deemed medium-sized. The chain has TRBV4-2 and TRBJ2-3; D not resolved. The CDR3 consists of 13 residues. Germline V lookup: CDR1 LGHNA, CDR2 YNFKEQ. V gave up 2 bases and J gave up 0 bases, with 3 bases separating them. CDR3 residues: CASSQSSTDTQYF. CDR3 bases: TGTGCCAGCAGCCAATCAAGCACAGATACGCAGTATTTT.

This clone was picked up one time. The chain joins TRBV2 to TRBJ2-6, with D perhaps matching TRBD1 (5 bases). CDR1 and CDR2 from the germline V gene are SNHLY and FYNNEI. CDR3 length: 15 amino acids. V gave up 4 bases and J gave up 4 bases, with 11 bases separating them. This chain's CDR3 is CASSAKGPGANVLTF. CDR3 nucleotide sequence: TGTGCCAGCAGTGCCAAGGGGCCGGGGGCCAACGTCCTGACTTTC.

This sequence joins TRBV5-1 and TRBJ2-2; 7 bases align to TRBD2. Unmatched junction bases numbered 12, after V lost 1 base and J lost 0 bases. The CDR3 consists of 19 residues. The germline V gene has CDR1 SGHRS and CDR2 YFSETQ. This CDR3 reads CASSLIGTSGIANTGELFF. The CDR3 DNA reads TGCGCCAGCAGCTTGATTGGGACGAGCGGGATTGCGAACACCGGGGAGCTGTTTTTT. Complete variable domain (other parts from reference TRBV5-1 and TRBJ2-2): KAGVTQTPRYLIKTRGQQVTLSCSPISGHRSVSWYQQTPGQGLQFLFEYFSETQRNKGNFPGRFSGRQFSNSRSEMNVSTLELGDSALYLCASSLIGTSGIANTGELFFGEGSRLTVL.

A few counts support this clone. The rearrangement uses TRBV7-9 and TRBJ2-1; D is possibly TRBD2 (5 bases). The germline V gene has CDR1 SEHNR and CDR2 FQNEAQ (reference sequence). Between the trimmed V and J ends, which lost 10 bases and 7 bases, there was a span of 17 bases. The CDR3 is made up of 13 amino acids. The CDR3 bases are TGTGCCACCGCCGGGAAAGAGTTTAATGAGCAGTTCTTC. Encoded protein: CATAGKEFNEQFF.

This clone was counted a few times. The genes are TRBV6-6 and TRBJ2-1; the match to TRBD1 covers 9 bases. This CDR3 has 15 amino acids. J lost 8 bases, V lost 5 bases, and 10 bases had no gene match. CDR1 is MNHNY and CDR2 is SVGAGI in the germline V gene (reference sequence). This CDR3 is CASSLRDRVTDEQFF. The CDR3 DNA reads TGTGCCAGCAGTCTCCGGGACAGGGTGACCGATGAGCAGTTCTTC.

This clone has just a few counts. CDR3 sequence reads: CASSLEETQYF. Here the CDR3 DNA reads TGTGCCAGTAGTCTCGAAGAGACCCAGTACTTC. The rearrangement links TRBV19 to TRBJ2-5; no firm D call. This CDR3 contains 11 residues. Trimming left V 5 bases short and J 3 bases short, with 4 bases between. CDR1 is LNHDA and CDR2 is SQIVND in the germline V gene (reference sequence).

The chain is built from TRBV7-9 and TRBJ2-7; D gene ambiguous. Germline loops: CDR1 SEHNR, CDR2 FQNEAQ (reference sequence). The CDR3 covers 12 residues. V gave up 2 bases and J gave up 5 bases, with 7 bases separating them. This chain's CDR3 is CASSLRVNEQYF. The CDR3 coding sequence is TGTGCCAGCAGCTTACGGGTTAACGAGCAGTACTTC.

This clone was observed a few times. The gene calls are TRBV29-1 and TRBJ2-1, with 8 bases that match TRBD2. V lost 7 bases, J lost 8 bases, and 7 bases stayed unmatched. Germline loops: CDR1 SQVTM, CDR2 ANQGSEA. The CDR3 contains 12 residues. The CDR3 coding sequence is TGCAGCGCCTGGCCGGGGGGGGATGAGCAGTTCTTC. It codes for CSAWPGGDEQFF.

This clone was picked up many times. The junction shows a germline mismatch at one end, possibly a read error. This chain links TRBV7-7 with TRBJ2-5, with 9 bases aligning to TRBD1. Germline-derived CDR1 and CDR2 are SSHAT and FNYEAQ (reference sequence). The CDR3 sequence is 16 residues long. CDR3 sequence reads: CASSLGSGTGRQTQYF. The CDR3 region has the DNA TGTGCTAGCAGCTTAGGTTCCGGGACAGGGCGACAGACCCAGTACTTC.

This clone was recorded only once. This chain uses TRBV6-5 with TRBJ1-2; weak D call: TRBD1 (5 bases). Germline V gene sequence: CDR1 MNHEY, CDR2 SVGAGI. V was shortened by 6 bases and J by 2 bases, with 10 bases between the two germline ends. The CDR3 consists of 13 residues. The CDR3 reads CASSVTDNYGYTF. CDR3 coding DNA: TGTGCCAGCAGCGTGACAGACAACTATGGCTACACCTTC.

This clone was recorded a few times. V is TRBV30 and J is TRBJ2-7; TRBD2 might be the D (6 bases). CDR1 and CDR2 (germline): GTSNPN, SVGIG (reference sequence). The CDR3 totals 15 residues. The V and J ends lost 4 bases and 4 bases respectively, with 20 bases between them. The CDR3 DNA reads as TGTGCCTGGATCTCTGCCCGGGGGATGCCGTACGAGCAGTACTTC. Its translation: CAWISARGMPYEQYF.

The CDR3, as DNA: TGCAGCGTTGCTAGTCAGGGCGGTCAGCCCCAGCATTTT. Its translation is CSVASQGGQPQHF. This chain uses TRBV29-1 with TRBJ1-5, with D possibly TRBD1 on 5 matching bases. V dropped 4 bases and J dropped 6 bases, with 13 bases sitting between them. The CDR3 covers 13 residues. The germline V gene encodes CDR1 SQVTM and CDR2 ANQGSEA.

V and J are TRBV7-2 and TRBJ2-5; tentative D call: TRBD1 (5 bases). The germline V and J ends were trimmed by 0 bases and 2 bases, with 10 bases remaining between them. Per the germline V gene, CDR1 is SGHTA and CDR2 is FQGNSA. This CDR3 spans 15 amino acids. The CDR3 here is CASSLAGQLQETQYF. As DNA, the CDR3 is TGTGCCAGCAGCTTAGCGGGGCAGCTTCAAGAGACCCAGTACTTC.

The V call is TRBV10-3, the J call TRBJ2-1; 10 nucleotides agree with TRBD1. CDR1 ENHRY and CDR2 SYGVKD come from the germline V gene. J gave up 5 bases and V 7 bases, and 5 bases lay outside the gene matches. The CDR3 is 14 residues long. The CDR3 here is CAITPGQGDNEQFF. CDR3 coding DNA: TGTGCCATCACCCCCGGACAGGGGGACAATGAGCAGTTCTTC.